This T cell receptor (beta chain) was observed in a study of cytomegalovirus exposure and HLA in healthy donors. General study findings and limits: Some V segments, TRBV6-2 and TRBV6-3 among them, were indistinguishable and were therefore excluded. Accurate prediction of HLA-A and HLA-B alleles (for most subjects) was reportedly achieved from TCR beta sequences. In an earlier analysis, in around 590 donors, most V segments appeared productive either ~87% or ~30% of the time.

Germline CDR1 and CDR2: SGHVS and FQNEAQ. This CDR3 contains 19 residues. V gave up 6 bases and J gave up 3 bases; unmatched junction bases: 15. The primer mix had 60 Vbeta and 13 Jbeta primers. Generated by immunoSEQ multiplex PCR, the TCRdb table keeps only in-frame clones and is missing some. The sample shows some 210,000 clones, about 85% of them seen only once. With regard to this clone: The antigen remains undetermined.

The sequenced sample consisted of PBMCs. The receptor's source is a woman aged 45 to 65 in good health and CMV-seropositive. The chain joins TRBV7-8 to TRBJ2-7; 15 bases are a match to TRBD2. DNA for the CDR3: TGTGCCAGCAGATCAGCCTGGGGACTAGCGGGGGGCTCGATCTACGAGCAGTACTTC. This encodes CASRSAWGLAGGSIYEQYF.